This is a list of T cell receptor beta chains from one sample in a study of CD8 T cells in Susac syndrome. MiXCR, applied by TCRdb to the immunoSEQ multiplex PCR reads, yields one record per CDR3 protein. The sample records about 76,000 distinct CDR3 sequences, roughly 92% being singletons. Sequencing was done on a sample of CD8+ T cells from PBMCs. The source of these receptors is a human donor with Susac syndrome. CDR3s include the opening cysteine and the closing phenylalanine or tryptophan. Each record gives: V gene, clone size, D gene, J gene, CDR3 DNA, CDR3 protein. A D gene is named only where the DNA matches it firmly. Size is omitted from some rows. Given values are once, few, many or a class for expanded clones.

>TRBV5-6|NA|TRBD1|TRBJ1-2
TGTGCCAGCAGCCGAGACAGGGGGACCACTAACTATGGCTACACCTTC
CASSRDRGTTNYGYTF
>TRBV28|NA|NA|TRBJ2-7
TGTGCCAGCAGTTGGACTACCCAAGCCAACGAGCAGTACTTC
CASSWTTQANEQYF
>TRBV6-1|once|TRBD2|TRBJ2-5
TGTGCCAGCAGTGAACTAGCGGGGGGGGAAGAGACCCAGTACTTC
CASSELAGGEETQYF
>TRBV3-1|NA|TRBD2|TRBJ2-5
TGTGCCAGCAGCCAAGGGGCGGGGGGCTACGGGGAGACCCAGTACTTC
CASSQGAGGYGETQYF
>TRBV29-1|NA|NA|TRBJ2-5
TGCAGCGTTGAAGGGAGACGAGAGACCCAGTACTTC
CSVEGRRETQYF
>TRBV4-3|NA|NA|TRBJ2-7
TGCGCCAGCAGCCAAGTCGTATTTGGACCGCGGTACGAGCAGTACTTC
CASSQVVFGPRYEQYF
>TRBV24-1|NA|TRBD1|TRBJ1-2
TGTGCCACCAGTGAGAAGACAGGGCGCGGCTACACCTTC
CATSEKTGRGYTF
>TRBV9|NA|NA|TRBJ2-1
TGTGCCAGCAGCGTAGCGGGCGGGTCCGGCGGGAATGAGCAGTTCTTC
CASSVAGGSGGNEQFF
>TRBV7-2|NA|NA|TRBJ2-1
TGTGCCAGCAGCTTAGTTACAGGGATCAATGAGCAGTTCTTC
CASSLVTGINEQFF
>TRBV28|NA|TRBD2|TRBJ2-5
TGTGCCAGCAGTGTGGGGGGGCAAGAGACCCAGTACTTC
CASSVGGQETQYF
>TRBV7-3|NA|TRBD1|TRBJ2-7
TGTGCCAGCAGCACATCGGACAGGGGAGGCGAGCAGTACTTC
CASSTSDRGGEQYF
>TRBV12-3/TRBV12-4|NA|TRBD2|TRBJ2-1
TGTGCCAGCAGTGCCGGGACTAGCGGGAGGGAGCAGTTCTTC
CASSAGTSGREQFF
>TRBV9|NA|TRBD1|TRBJ1-1
TGTGCCAGCAGCGCTTGGGACAGGGGATCTGAAGCTTTCTTT
CASSAWDRGSEAFF
>TRBV7-8|NA|NA|TRBJ2-1
TGTGCCAGCAGCGCCCGTTCGAGCTCCTACAATGAGCAGTTCTTC
CASSARSSSYNEQFF
>TRBV6-2/TRBV6-3|NA|TRBD1|TRBJ1-2
TGTGCCAGCAGTTCTGGGACAGGGTCTAACTATGGCTACACCTTC
CASSSGTGSNYGYTF
>TRBV11-2|NA|NA|TRBJ1-3
TGTGCCAGCAGCTGGGGGTACAGGAAGGGGGGCCTCTCTGGAAACACCATATATTTT
CASSWGYRKGGLSGNTIYF
>TRBV5-5|once|NA|TRBJ2-1
TGTGCCAGCAGCTTTGGGTCAGGGGAGTACTCCTACAATGAGCAGTTCTTC
CASSFGSGEYSYNEQFF
>TRBV29-1|NA|TRBD1|TRBJ2-1
TGCAGCGCGACAGGGGCGGGCTACAATGAGCAGTTCTTC
CSATGAGYNEQFF
>TRBV20-1|NA|NA|TRBJ2-1
TGCAGTGCTAGGCGTTTAAAAGACCTAATAGCGAATGAGCAGTTCTTC
CSARRLKDLIANEQFF
>TRBV7-7|NA|TRBD1|TRBJ2-5
TGTGCCAGCAGCCCGCCGGACAGGGTAGGGGAGACCCAGTACTTC
CASSPPDRVGETQYF
>TRBV6-1|NA|NA|TRBJ2-5
TGTGCCAGCAGCAACGGGCCGATCCGGGAGACCCAGTACTTC
CASSNGPIRETQYF
>TRBV11-2|NA|NA|TRBJ1-1
TGTGCCAGCAGCTCCCGGGCGGATGGCACTGAAGCTTTCTTT
CASSSRADGTEAFF
>TRBV19|NA|NA|TRBJ1-1
TGTGCCAGTAGTATCGGTCCACCTGCGAACACTGAAGCTTTCTTT
CASSIGPPANTEAFF
>TRBV12-5|NA|TRBD2|TRBJ2-2
TGTGCTAGTGGTCCCTCCCTAGCGGGGGGGGGCACCGGGGAGCTGTTTTTT
CASGPSLAGGGTGELFF
>TRBV24-1|NA|TRBD1|TRBJ1-5
TGTGCCACCAGTGAGGGCAGGGGGCCTGTCAATCAGCCCCAGCATTTT
CATSEGRGPVNQPQHF
>TRBV7-9|NA|TRBD1|TRBJ1-2
TGTGCCAGCAGCTACGGGACAGCCTCCTATGGCTACACCTTC
CASSYGTASYGYTF
>TRBV2|NA|NA|TRBJ2-7
TGTGCCAGCAGCTACACGGGCCGGACCTCCTACGAGCAGTACTTC
CASSYTGRTSYEQYF
>TRBV19|NA|TRBD1|TRBJ2-1
TGTGCCAGTAGCAAACCGGGACAGGGACCCAATGAGCAGTTCTTC
CASSKPGQGPNEQFF
>TRBV10-3|once|NA|TRBJ1-2
TGTGCCATCAGTGAGTCTGAATTATATGGCTACACCTTC
CAISESELYGYTF
>TRBV11-2|NA|NA|TRBJ2-1
TGTGCCAGCAGCTTATTCCGCGGATCTTCGTCCAATGAGCAGTTCTTC
CASSLFRGSSSNEQFF
>TRBV28|NA|NA|TRBJ2-7
TGTGCCAGCAGTCTTACAGGGTACTCCTACGAGCAGTACTTC
CASSLTGYSYEQYF
>TRBV4-1|NA|NA|TRBJ1-1
TGCGCCAGCAGCCAAGGGGACACTGAAGCTTTCTTT
CASSQGDTEAFF
>TRBV24-1|NA|NA|TRBJ1-2
TGTGCCACCAGTGATGGCAACTATGGCTACACCTTC
CATSDGNYGYTF